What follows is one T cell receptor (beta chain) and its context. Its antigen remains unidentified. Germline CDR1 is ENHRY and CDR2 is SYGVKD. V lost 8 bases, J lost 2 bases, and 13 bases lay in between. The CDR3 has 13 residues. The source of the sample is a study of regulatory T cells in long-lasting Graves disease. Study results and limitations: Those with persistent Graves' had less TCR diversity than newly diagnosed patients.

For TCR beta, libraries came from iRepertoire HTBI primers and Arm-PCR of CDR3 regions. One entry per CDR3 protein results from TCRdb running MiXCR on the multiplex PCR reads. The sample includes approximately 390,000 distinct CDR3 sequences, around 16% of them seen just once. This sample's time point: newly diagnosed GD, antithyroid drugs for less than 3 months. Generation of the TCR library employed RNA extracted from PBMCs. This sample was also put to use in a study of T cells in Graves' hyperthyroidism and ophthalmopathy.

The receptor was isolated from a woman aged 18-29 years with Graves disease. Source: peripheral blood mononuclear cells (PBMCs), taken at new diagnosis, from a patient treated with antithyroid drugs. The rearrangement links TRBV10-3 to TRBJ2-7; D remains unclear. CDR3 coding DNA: TGTGCCATCGCGCCCTACTCCACCTACGAGCAGTACTTC. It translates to CAIAPYSTYEQYF.